This T cell receptor beta chain was recorded in a study of T cells in Graves' hyperthyroidism and ophthalmopathy. The study, taken as a whole, reports: Most thyroid-expanded clonotypes above 0.001 were also found in blood.

The investigators amplified TCR beta CDR3 regions from RNA transcripts. First-round RT-PCR of the TCR CDR3 relied on the HTBI primer set. TCRdb re-called the multiplex PCR reads through MiXCR, storing one row per CDR3 protein. The sample includes around 700,000 distinct CDR3 sequences, roughly a sixth of them seen just once. CDR1 is WSHSY, CDR2 SAAADI, per germline. V lost 6 bases to trimming and J lost 4 bases, with 12 bases between them. CDR3 length: 13 amino acids. On this clonotype: Antigen unknown.

The study left out patients who had uncontrolled infection, other autoimmune disease, pregnancy or lactation. Each diagnosis was grounded in clinical symptoms, serum thyroxine and TRAb, thyroid ultrasound, and orbital computed tomography. The blood was taken when hyperthyroidism was first diagnosed, before any ophthalmopathy symptoms showed up. The sequence was collected from a woman between 50 and 59 years old with Graves' hyperthyroidism that later progressed to Graves' ophthalmopathy. The sample was blood. The V and J genes are TRBV10-2 and TRBJ2-5; D possibly corresponds to TRBD2 (6 bases). This chain's CDR3 is CASRRGVLETQYF. CDR3 nucleotide sequence: TGCGCCAGCAGGCGGGGAGTTCTAGAGACCCAGTACTTC.